This passage covers 2 T cell receptor beta chains from one sample sequenced in a study of CXCR3-negative and CXCR3-positive naive CD8 T cells. All TRB cDNA libraries came from 5' RACE performed with UMI labels. Following a re-call of the 5' RACE reads, TCRdb has one entry per CDR3 protein and lacks DNA. The sample has 35,000 to 45,000 distinct CDR3 sequences, and its top ten clones hold 1.5% to 2%. The sequenced sample was naive CXCR3- CD8+ T cells from blood. The subset: CD45RO-CCR7+CD27+CD95- naive CD8+ T cells lacking CXCR3 (TNR3-). These receptors were obtained from a human donor in good health. Some clones in this sample may be carry-over from other donors' samples.

The gene calls are TRBV4-3 and TRBJ2-7. The CDR3 contains 13 residues. Germline lookup yields CDR1 LGHNA and CDR2 YSLEER. The CDR3 here is CASSPGFEDEQYF.

J is TRBJ2-5 and V is TRBV29-1; the D call of TRBD1 rests on TCRdb alone, since no DNA is present to check it. CDR3 length: 13 amino acids. CDR1 and CDR2 (germline): SQVTM, ANQGSEA. CDR3 sequence reads: CSVTGGLEETQYF.